The 2 T cell receptor beta chains given below trace back to one sample, sequenced in a study of cytomegalovirus exposure and HLA in healthy donors. PCR amplification relied on 60 Vbeta primers (plus 13 Jbeta primers). The data were produced by immunoSEQ multiplex PCR, yet TCRdb's version contains in-frame clones alone and is incomplete. The table has 45,000 to 65,000 clones, about 72% seen once. The source material was PBMCs. The source is a woman between 40 and 55 years old in good health and CMV-seropositive.

This chain connects TRBV6-5 to TRBJ1-2; 7 bases line up with TRBD1. From germline, CDR1 is MNHEY and CDR2 SVGAGI. The CDR3 spans 13 residues. Germline trimming cut 7 bases from V and 8 bases from J; bases unmatched to any gene: 10. The CDR3 here is CASTKTGAGGYTF. CDR3 nucleotide sequence: TGTGCCAGCACCAAAACAGGGGCGGGGGGCTACACCTTC.

A few counts support this clone. The chain employs TRBV9 and TRBJ1-2, with 7 nucleotides matching TRBD1. There are 17 residues in the CDR3. Germline loops: CDR1 SGDLS, CDR2 YYNGEE. The V and J ends lost 4 bases and 4 bases, in that order; junction bases with no gene match: 16. The DNA of the CDR3 is TGTGCCAGCAGCACCCCCCTGGAGGGGACAGTATTCTATGGCTACACCTTC. Encoded protein: CASSTPLEGTVFYGYTF.